Below, 9 T cell receptor beta chains from the same sample are listed, as sequenced in a study of T cells after yellow fever vaccination. MiXCR was run by TCRdb on the 5' RACE reads, yielding one entry per CDR3 protein. The sample shows about 350,000 distinct CDR3 sequences, roughly 8.6% of them seen only once. Sequencing was performed on PBMCs, taken 45 days after the first yellow fever vaccination. These receptors originate from a young man who received the YFV17D yellow fever vaccine.

V and J are TRBV7-2 and TRBJ2-5, with 7 bases that match TRBD2. The V gene's germline CDR1 is SGHTA and CDR2 FQGNSA. The CDR3 contains 15 residues. The V segment lost 4 bases and the J segment 2 bases; nucleotides outside the gene matches: 7. The CDR3 DNA follows: TGTGCCAGCAGCTCACAGATCGGGGGGCAAGAGACCCAGTACTTC. Translation gives CASSSQIGGQETQYF.

This clonotype occurred a few times. V gene TRBV2 combines with J gene TRBJ1-2; D is unclear. The V end lost 3 bases, the J end lost 9 bases, and 23 bases lay between the germline ends. From germline, CDR1 is SNHLY and CDR2 FYNNEI. This CDR3 spans 16 amino acids. This CDR3 is CASSEGFYRPYRSYTF. In nucleotides, the CDR3 is TGTGCCAGCAGTGAGGGCTTCTACCGCCCCTATCGTAGCTACACCTTC.

CDR3 bases: TGTGCCAGCAGTCCCCGACAGGGAAGTGGCTACACCTTC. This encodes CASSPRQGSGYTF. The chain joins TRBV12-3 or TRBV12-4 to TRBJ1-2, with 7 bases that match TRBD1. V was clipped by 5 bases and J by 7 bases; unmatched bases: 7. CDR3 size: 13 residues.

The CDR3 nucleotides are TGTGCCAGCAGCTCGGCCGGGACAGTGGCCTACGAGCAGTACTTC. This sequence encodes CASSSAGTVAYEQYF. V usage is TRBV5-5 and J usage is TRBJ2-7; 7 nucleotides align to TRBD1. Per the germline V gene, CDR1 is SGHKS and CDR2 is YYEKEE (reference sequence). V lost 3 bases and J lost 2; bases outside the gene matches: 8. The length of the CDR3 is 15 residues.

The chain couples TRBV7-2 to TRBJ1-6; maybe TRBD1 (5 bases). The germline CDR1 and CDR2 sequences are SGHTA and FQGNSA. Trimming took 2 bases from V and 2 from J, leaving 22 bases between them. This CDR3 contains 20 residues. Here the CDR3 reads CASSLRSAGSTFPYNSPLHF. CDR3 sequence (DNA): TGTGCCAGCAGCTTACGCAGTGCAGGGTCGACCTTCCCCTATAATTCACCCCTCCACTTT.

This clonotype was seen at least ten times. The chain is built from TRBV18 and TRBJ1-1; TRBD1 aligns across 10 bases. J was trimmed by 3 bases and V by 2 bases; bases with no gene match: 3. CDR1 and CDR2 from the germline V gene are KGHSH and LQKENI. There are 15 residues in the CDR3. CDR3 nucleotides: TGTGCCAGCTCACCAAGGGGGACAGGGGACACTGAAGCTTTCTTT. The encoded protein is CASSPRGTGDTEAFF.

The rearrangement uses TRBV10-3 and TRBJ2-3; 10 nucleotides match TRBD2. Germline-derived CDR1 and CDR2 are ENHRY and SYGVKD. This CDR3 is built from 14 residues. V lost 5 bases to trimming and J lost 5 bases; unmatched junction nucleotides: 4. The CDR3 coding sequence is TGTGCCATCAGTAGCGGGGGGGTCATAGATACGCAGTATTTT. Its translation is CAISSGGVIDTQYF.

The chain recombines TRBV4-3 with TRBJ2-4; 9 bases are shared with TRBD1. The CDR3 totals 16 residues. CDR1 and CDR2 (germline): LGHNA, YSLEER. The V segment lost 4 bases and the J segment 1 base; nucleotides outside the gene matches: 5. CDR3 coding DNA: TGCGCCAGCAGCCCGGCACAGGGGGCGGCCAAAAACATTCAGTACTTC. This encodes CASSPAQGAAKNIQYF.

This clonotype was counted a few times. The chain recombines TRBV4-2 with TRBJ1-1, with D hard to call. CDR3 length: 15 amino acids. Germline lookup yields CDR1 LGHNA and CDR2 YNFKEQ. V lost 1 base, J lost 5 bases, and 14 bases lay in between. CDR3 nucleotides: TGTGCCAGCAGCCAAGGGACTTTTGGGGAAACTGAAGCTTTCTTT. As protein: CASSQGTFGETEAFF.